The clone carrying this TCR beta chain was recorded at least ten times. No antigen is known for it. The data derive from a study of T cell repertoires in cytomegalovirus infection. Study background: HLA-B-restricted CMV epitopes that are well studied were used alongside recently identified HLA-C-restricted ones.

Per germline, CDR1 SGHVS and CDR2 FQNEAQ. The CDR3 has 15 amino acids. The V segment lost 4 bases and the J segment 6 bases; nucleotides outside the gene matches: 5. Via MiXCR, TCRdb re-called the reads, giving one row per CDR3 protein. The sample holds around 99,000 distinct CDR3 sequences; 29% are singletons and the top ten take 80% to 85%. This TCR came from a human donor in good health (CMV status not recorded). Some clones in this sample may be carry-over from other donors' samples. Sample: CD8+ T cells from cultured PBMCs, taken from culture after CMV antigen stimulation. This chain links TRBV7-8 with TRBJ2-3, with 12 bases that match TRBD2. The CDR3 loop is CASSSLAGGLDTQYF. The CDR3 nucleotides are TGTGCCAGCAGCTCCCTAGCGGGGGGGCTGGATACGCAGTATTTT. Using reference TRBV7-8 and TRBJ2-3 for the parts outside the CDR3, the full variable domain is GAGVSQSPRYKVAKRGQDVALRCDPISGHVSLFWYQQALGQGPEFLTYFQNEAQLDKSGLPSDRFFAERPEGSVSTLKIQRTQQEDSAVYLCASSSLAGGLDTQYFGPGTRLTVL.